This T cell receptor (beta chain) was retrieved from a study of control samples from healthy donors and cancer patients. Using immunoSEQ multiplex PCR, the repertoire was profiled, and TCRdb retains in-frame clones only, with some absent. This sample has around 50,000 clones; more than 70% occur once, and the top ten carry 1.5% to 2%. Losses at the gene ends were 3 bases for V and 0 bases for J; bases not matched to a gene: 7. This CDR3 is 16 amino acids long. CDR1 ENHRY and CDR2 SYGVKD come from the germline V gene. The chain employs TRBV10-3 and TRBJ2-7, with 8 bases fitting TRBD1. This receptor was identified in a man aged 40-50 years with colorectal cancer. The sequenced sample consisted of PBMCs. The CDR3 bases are TGTGCCATCAGTGACAGGGACAGGAAAAGCTCCTACGAGCAGTACTTC. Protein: CAISDRDRKSSYEQYF.